This T cell receptor beta chain was recovered during a study of identifying expanded T cells in peripheral blood. Collection occurred without any documented infections or immune events in donors. Produced via immunoSEQ multiplex PCR; TCRdb's table is partial and in-frame only. The repertoire holds roughly 86,000 clones, 85% seen once, with 3.5% to 5% in the top ten. V shed 0 bases and J 6 bases; nucleotides not matched to a gene: 10. The V gene's germline CDR1 is LNHDA and CDR2 SQIVND (reference sequence). The CDR3 spans 17 residues. Study conclusions and caveats: Over approximately two and four weeks, about 15 and 19 clones changed, versus around 1.2 between replicates. Across healthy donors, higher total template counts meant significantly greater roughly two-week count variance.

Concerning this clone itself: Its target is unknown.

The clonotype was recovered from a person between 18 and 75 years old in good health. The specimen sequenced was blood. The chain couples TRBV19 to TRBJ1-5; TRBD1 aligns across 8 bases. The CDR3 DNA reads TGTGCCAGTAGTATAGATCCAAACAGGGGGAGGGTTCAGCCCCAGCATTTT. The encoded protein is CASSIDPNRGRVQPQHF.